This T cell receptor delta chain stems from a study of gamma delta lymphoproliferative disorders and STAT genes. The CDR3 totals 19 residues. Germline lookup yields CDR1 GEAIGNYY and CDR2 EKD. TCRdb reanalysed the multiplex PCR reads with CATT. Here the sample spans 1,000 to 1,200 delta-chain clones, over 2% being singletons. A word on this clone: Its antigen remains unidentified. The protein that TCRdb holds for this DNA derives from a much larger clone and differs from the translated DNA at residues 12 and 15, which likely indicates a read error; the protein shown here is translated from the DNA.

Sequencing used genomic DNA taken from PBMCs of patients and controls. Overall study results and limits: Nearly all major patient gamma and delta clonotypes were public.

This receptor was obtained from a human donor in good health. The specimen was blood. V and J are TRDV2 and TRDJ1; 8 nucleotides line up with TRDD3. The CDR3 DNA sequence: TGTGCCTGTGACAAAATTCCCTTGGGGGATCGAAATCCCACCAATAAACTCATCTTT. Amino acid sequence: CACDKIPLGDRNPTNKLIF.